Listed here is a single T cell receptor (beta chain). The antigen remains undetermined. This specimen comes from a study of T cell repertoires in cytomegalovirus infection. About the research overall: Through public TCR beta signatures, both CMV infection and matching HLA type were indicated. Study-level results: Carriers of CMV plus the relevant HLA were identified by cumulative public TCR beta family frequency. It was HLA-C-restricted CMV-specific TCR beta clonotypes that dominated the response ex vivo.

From germline, CDR1 is MGHRA and CDR2 YSYEKL. The CDR3 is made up of 17 amino acids. Deletions cut 2 bases from V and 0 bases from J, with 15 bases between. Each CDR3 protein gets one entry after TCRdb re-called the reads with MiXCR. Here the sample spans some 400,000 distinct CDR3 sequences, 15% to 20% being singletons. This TCR was sampled from a human donor in good health (CMV status not recorded). Some clones in this sample may be carry-over from other donors' samples. The gene calls are TRBV4-1 and TRBJ2-3; D gene unclear. Specimen: PBMCs. Here the CDR3 reads CASSQKDRRSSTDTQYF. The CDR3 DNA reads as TGCGCCAGCAGCCAAAAGGACCGACGGTCTAGCACAGATACGCAGTATTTT.